This T cell receptor beta chain is drawn from a study of vaccination effects on CD4 cells after COVID-19. Study overall: Two-dose BNT162b2 or mRNA-1273 vaccination was given to participants.

Produced via immunoSEQ multiplex PCR; TCRdb's table is partial and in-frame only. The sample gives fewer than 70,000 clones, 80% of which show up once; 12% is in the top ten. Findings and limits, study-wide: Only 1 of 255 vaccine-induced clones from healthy vaccinees cross-reacted with common cold coronaviruses.

With regard to this clone: Its antigen is not known.

The CDR3 extends over 14 amino acids. Germline CDR1 and CDR2: SGDLS and YYNGEE. With 0 bases removed from V and 7 bases from J, the gap between germline ends came to 10 bases. Under the ViraFEST assay, PBMC were stimulated with viral peptide pools so that antigen-specific CD4+ T cells expanded. Sequencing was performed afterwards. After less than twelve days in culture, the CD4+ T cells were isolated. Vaccinated recipients, who were negative for nucleocapsid antibodies, had no history of SARS-CoV-2 infection. Researchers reported culturing a few million PBMC in each well, adding around 10 IU/ml IL-2 and roughly 10 ug/ml peptides.

The sample here was CD4+ T cells from PBMCs cultured with SARS-CoV-2 spike peptides, taken before COVID-19 vaccination. The V and J genes are TRBV9 and TRBJ1-4; maybe TRBD1 (6 bases). The receptor was derived from a human donor who received a COVID-19 vaccine. CDR3 sequence (DNA): TGTGCCAGCAGCGTAGAAGGGGGGGGTGAAAAACTGTTTTTT. Translating gives CASSVEGGGEKLFF.